The source of this TCR beta chain is a study of T cell repertoires in cytomegalovirus infection. Study observations and caveats: Cumulated frequencies of public TCR beta families served to identify carriers of CMV plus the relevant HLA. The study found HLA-C-restricted CMV-specific TCR beta clonotypes dominating the ex vivo response.

As for this clonotype: Its antigen is not known.

MiXCR, run by TCRdb on the reads, gives a single entry per CDR3 protein. The sample lists some 440,000 distinct CDR3 sequences, about a third occurring once. V was clipped by 3 bases and J by 3 bases, with 21 bases between them. There are 18 residues in the CDR3. Germline loops: CDR1 LNHDA, CDR2 SQIVND (reference sequence). Sequencing input: PBMCs. The V and J genes are TRBV19 and TRBJ1-5; D is uncertain. The TCR comes from a human donor in good health (CMV status not recorded). Some clones in this sample may be carry-over from other donors' samples. The CDR3 sequence: CASSILAAGTWNNQPQHF. Written as DNA, the CDR3 is TGTGCCAGTAGTATTTTAGCGGCAGGAACTTGGAACAATCAGCCCCAGCATTTT.